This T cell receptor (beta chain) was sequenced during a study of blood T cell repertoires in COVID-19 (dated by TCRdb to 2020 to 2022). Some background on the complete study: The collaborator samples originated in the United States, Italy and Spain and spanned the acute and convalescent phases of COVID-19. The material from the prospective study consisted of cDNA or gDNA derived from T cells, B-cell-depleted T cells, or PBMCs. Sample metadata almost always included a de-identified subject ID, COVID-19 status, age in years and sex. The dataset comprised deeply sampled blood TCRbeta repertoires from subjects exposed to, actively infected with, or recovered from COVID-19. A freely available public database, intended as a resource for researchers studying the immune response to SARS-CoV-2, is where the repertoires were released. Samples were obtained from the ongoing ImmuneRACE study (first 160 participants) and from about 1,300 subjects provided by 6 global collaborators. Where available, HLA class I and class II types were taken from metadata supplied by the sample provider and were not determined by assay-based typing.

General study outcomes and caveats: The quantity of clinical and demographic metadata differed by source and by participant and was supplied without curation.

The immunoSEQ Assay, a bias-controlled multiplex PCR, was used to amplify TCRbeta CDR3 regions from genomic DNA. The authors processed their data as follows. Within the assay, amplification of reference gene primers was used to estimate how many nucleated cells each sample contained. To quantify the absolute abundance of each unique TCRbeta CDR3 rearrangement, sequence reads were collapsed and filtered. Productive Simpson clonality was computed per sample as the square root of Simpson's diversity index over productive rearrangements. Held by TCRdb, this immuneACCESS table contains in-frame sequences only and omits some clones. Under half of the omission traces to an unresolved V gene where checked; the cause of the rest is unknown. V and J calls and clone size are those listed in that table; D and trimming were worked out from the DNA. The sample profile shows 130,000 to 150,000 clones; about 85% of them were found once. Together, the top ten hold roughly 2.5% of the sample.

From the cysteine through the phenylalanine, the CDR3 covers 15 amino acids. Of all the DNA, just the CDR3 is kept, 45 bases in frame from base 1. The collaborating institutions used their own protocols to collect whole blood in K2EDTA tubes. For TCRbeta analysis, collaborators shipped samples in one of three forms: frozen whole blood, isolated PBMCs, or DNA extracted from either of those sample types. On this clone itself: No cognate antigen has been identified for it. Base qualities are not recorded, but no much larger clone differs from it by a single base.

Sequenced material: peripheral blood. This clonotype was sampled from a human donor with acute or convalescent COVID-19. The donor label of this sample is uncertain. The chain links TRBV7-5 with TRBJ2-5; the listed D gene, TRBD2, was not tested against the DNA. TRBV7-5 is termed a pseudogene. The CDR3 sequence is CARGEVTPNQETQYF. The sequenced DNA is TGTGCCAGAGGGGAGGTAACACCAAACCAAGAGACCCAGTACTTC.